The rows below give T cell receptor beta chains drawn from one sample of a study of OX40 agonist ivuxolimab in advanced cancers. This table comes from immunoSEQ multiplex PCR, and its TCRdb copy is limited to in-frame clones, with some not included. This table has some 140,000 clones, approximately 94% appearing once. The sample in question was CD4+ or CD8+ T cells sorted from blood, obtained in a trial of the OX40 agonist ivuxolimab. The receptors shown here come from an adult with an advanced solid tumor such as melanoma, head and neck, liver or kidney cancer. Both conserved end residues are part of each CDR3. D genes are given only for firm matches. For some rows the clone size is stated as once, few or many, or as a class when expanded; others skip it.

D,V,J,size,CDR3,DNA
-,TRBV5-4,TRBJ2-3,-,CASSPTSDTQYF,TGTGCCAGCAGTCCGACTAGTGATACGCAGTATTTT
-,TRBV18,TRBJ1-4,-,CASSPQERTNEKLFF,TGTGCCAGCTCACCTCAGGAGAGAACTAATGAAAAACTGTTTTTT
TRBD1,TRBV7-2,TRBJ2-5,-,CASSLGGTVRRETQYF,TGTGCCAGCAGCTTAGGGGGGACAGTGAGGAGGGAGACCCAGTACTTC
TRBD1,TRBV7-3,TRBJ2-7,once,CASSFSGGAGYEQYF,TGTGCCAGCAGCTTCTCAGGGGGCGCAGGCTACGAGCAGTACTTC
TRBD1,TRBV5-1,TRBJ2-5,-,CASSFGQGILAQETQYF,TGCGCCAGCAGCTTTGGACAGGGGATACTCGCTCAAGAGACCCAGTACTTC
-,TRBV9,TRBJ1-3,-,CASSPRGSGNTIYF,TGTGCCAGCAGCCCGCGGGGCTCTGGAAACACCATATATTTT
TRBD1,TRBV6-1,TRBJ1-2,-,CASSAQQGADYGYTF,TGTGCCAGCAGTGCCCAACAGGGGGCGGACTATGGCTACACCTTC
-,TRBV5-5,TRBJ2-3,-,CASSPWGRTSTDTQYF,TGTGCCAGCAGCCCCTGGGGACGAACTAGCACAGATACGCAGTATTTT
TRBD2,TRBV19,TRBJ2-7,-,CASSPTGGITYEQYF,TGTGCCAGTAGCCCTACGGGGGGGATCACCTACGAGCAGTACTTC
TRBD1,TRBV7-9,TRBJ1-6,-,CASSLGLVGQGENSPLHF,TGTGCCAGCAGCTTAGGGCTGGTCGGACAGGGCGAAAATTCACCCCTCCACTTT
-,TRBV11-3,TRBJ2-2,-,CASQTERGTGELFF,TGTGCCAGCCAAACCGAACGGGGCACCGGGGAGCTGTTTTTT
-,TRBV11-3,TRBJ1-6,-,CASTPQGPWDHF,TGTGCCAGCACCCCTCAGGGTCCCTGGGACCACTTT
TRBD1,TRBV5-1,TRBJ2-1,-,CASSPGTGGPYNEQFF,TGCGCCAGCAGCCCCGGGACAGGGGGGCCCTACAATGAGCAGTTCTTC
-,TRBV10-2,TRBJ1-3,-,CASSPDIFSGNTIYF,TGCGCCAGCAGCCCAGACATATTCTCTGGAAACACCATATATTTT
TRBD2,TRBV6-6,TRBJ2-2,-,CASSHTSGGNTGELFF,TGTGCCAGCAGTCACACTAGCGGGGGAAACACCGGGGAGCTGTTTTTT
TRBD1,TRBV2,TRBJ2-7,-,CASSDRGRDSYEQYF,TGTGCCAGCAGTGACAGGGGGCGAGACTCCTACGAGCAGTACTTC
TRBD2,TRBV5-1,TRBJ2-2,-,CASSRRGTSGSSAGELFF,TGCGCCAGCAGCAGGCGGGGGACTAGCGGCTCATCGGCCGGGGAGCTGTTTTTT
TRBD1,TRBV5-4,TRBJ1-2,-,CASRFSGTGTYGYTF,TGTGCCAGCAGATTTTCCGGGACAGGTACTTATGGCTACACCTTC
-,TRBV19,TRBJ2-1,-,CASSRTGGGNEQFF,TGTGCCAGTAGCAGAACAGGGGGGGGCAATGAGCAGTTCTTC
-,TRBV18,TRBJ2-5,-,CASSPLTGMGETQYF,TGTGCCAGCTCACCGCTTACAGGGATGGGGGAGACCCAGTACTTC
TRBD2,TRBV5-1,TRBJ2-7,-,CASSPLAGGTVSYEQYF,TGCGCCAGCAGCCCCTTAGCGGGAGGAACCGTTTCGTACGAGCAGTACTTC
-,TRBV21-1,TRBJ2-2,-,CASTGGRATGELFF,TGTGCCAGCACCGGAGGTCGGGCTACCGGGGAGCTGTTTTTT
-,TRBV5-1,TRBJ1-5,-,CASSLDANQPQHF,TGCGCCAGCAGCCTGGATGCCAATCAGCCCCAGCATTTT
TRBD1,TRBV11-1,TRBJ2-1,-,CASSSRGLGDEQFF,TGTGCCAGCAGCTCGAGGGGGCTCGGGGATGAGCAGTTCTTC
-,TRBV4-3,TRBJ2-7,-,CASSQEIGGSEQYF,TGCGCCAGCAGCCAAGAGATTGGGGGGTCCGAGCAGTACTTC
-,TRBV19,TRBJ2-2,-,CASSLLGRTGELFF,TGTGCCAGTAGTTTACTAGGTAGAACCGGGGAGCTGTTTTTT
-,TRBV7-2,TRBJ1-1,-,CASSRTRATEAFF,TGTGCCAGCAGCCGGACCCGGGCAACTGAAGCTTTCTTT
-,TRBV11-2,TRBJ2-7,-,CASSVFYEQYF,TGTGCCAGCAGCGTATTCTACGAGCAGTACTTC
TRBD1,TRBV7-2,TRBJ1-1,-,CASSLLRGQGLNTEAFF,TGTGCCAGCAGCCTCTTAAGGGGACAGGGGCTGAACACTGAAGCTTTCTTT
TRBD2,TRBV6-5,TRBJ2-3,-,CASSRLAGPTDTQYF,TGTGCCAGCAGTCGACTAGCGGGGCCCACAGATACGCAGTATTTT
-,TRBV19,TRBJ1-3,-,CASSINPGHSGNTIYF,TGTGCCAGTAGTATAAACCCGGGGCACTCTGGAAACACCATATATTTT
TRBD1,TRBV15,TRBJ2-2,-,CATSREGTGRGAGELFF,TGTGCCACCAGCAGAGAGGGGACAGGTCGCGGCGCCGGGGAGCTGTTTTTT
TRBD2,TRBV4-3,TRBJ2-1,-,CASSTPGLHNEQFF,TGCGCCAGCAGCACACCGGGACTACACAATGAGCAGTTCTTC
-,TRBV7-2,TRBJ1-2,-,CASSLASQGLYGYTF,TGTGCCAGCAGCTTAGCTTCCCAGGGGTTATATGGCTACACCTTC
-,TRBV6-1,TRBJ2-7,-,CASSQNYEQYF,TGTGCCAGCAGTCAAAACTACGAGCAGTACTTC
-,TRBV6-6,TRBJ2-3,-,CASTHGNTQYF,TGTGCCAGCACCCACGGAAATACGCAGTATTTT
-,TRBV29-1,TRBJ2-1,-,CSALGSVPGNEQFF,TGCAGCGCCCTCGGGTCCGTACCGGGAAATGAGCAGTTCTTC
TRBD1,TRBV10-1,TRBJ1-2,-,CASSRDRTYGYTF,TGCGCCAGCAGTCGGGACAGGACCTATGGCTACACCTTC
-,TRBV6-5,TRBJ2-7,-,CASSWDLSTPQYF,TGTGCCAGCAGTTGGGACCTCTCCACCCCGCAGTACTTC
-,TRBV28,TRBJ1-6,few,CASSPPGPFRENSPLHF,TGTGCCAGCAGTCCCCCGGGACCTTTCCGAGAGAATTCACCCCTCCACTTT
TRBD1,TRBV6-1,TRBJ1-5,-,CASSGTGGNSNQPQHF,TGTGCCAGCAGTGGGACAGGGGGTAATAGCAATCAGCCCCAGCATTTT
-,TRBV18,TRBJ2-7,-,CASSPSGRADNEQYF,TGTGCCAGCTCACCCTCGGGTAGGGCGGACAACGAGCAGTACTTC
-,TRBV5-1,TRBJ1-2,-,CASSLSGREGDGYTF,TGCGCCAGCAGCTTGTCCGGCAGGGAAGGGGATGGCTACACCTTC
TRBD2,TRBV27,TRBJ2-7,-,CASSTMFGTNPLYEQYF,TGTGCCAGCAGTACTATGTTCGGGACTAACCCCCTCTACGAGCAGTACTTC
-,TRBV9,TRBJ1-1,-,CASSVHPNTEAFF,TGTGCCAGCAGCGTCCACCCGAACACTGAAGCTTTCTTT
TRBD2,TRBV30,TRBJ2-5,-,CASMTSGSETQYF,TGTGCCTCCATGACTAGCGGGAGCGAGACCCAGTACTTC
-,TRBV15,TRBJ2-3,once,CATSRDYLTQYF,TGTGCCACCAGCAGGGACTACCTAACGCAGTATTTT
-,TRBV5-1,TRBJ2-3,-,CASSLAQIKDTQYF,TGCGCCAGCAGCTTGGCCCAGATAAAGGATACGCAGTATTTT
TRBD1,TRBV7-3,TRBJ1-2,-,CASSPRLQGARGYTF,TGTGCCAGCAGCCCTCGCCTACAGGGGGCGCGGGGCTACACCTTC
-,TRBV6-5,TRBJ1-3,-,CASRLRGSGNTIYF,TGTGCCAGTCGACTGAGAGGCTCTGGAAACACCATATATTTT
TRBD1,TRBV27,TRBJ1-5,-,CASSTRQGRTNQPQHF,TGTGCCAGCAGTACCCGACAGGGTCGGACCAATCAGCCCCAGCATTTT
TRBD1,TRBV6-6,TRBJ1-5,few,CASSYRAGQGFQPQHF,TGTGCCAGCAGTTACCGAGCGGGACAGGGGTTTCAGCCCCAGCATTTT
-,TRBV7-2,TRBJ1-4,-,CASSSRGLATNEKLFF,TGTGCCAGCAGCTCCAGGGGCCTTGCAACTAATGAAAAACTGTTTTTT
-,TRBV4-2,TRBJ1-1,once,CASSLDTDNTEAFF,TGTGCCAGCAGCTTGGATACAGATAACACTGAAGCTTTCTTT
-,TRBV14,TRBJ1-3,-,CASSQVMGRSGNTIYF,TGTGCCAGCAGCCAAGTCATGGGGCGCTCTGGAAACACCATATATTTT
-,TRBV27,TRBJ2-1,-,CASSKISSDNEQFF,TGTGCCAGCAGCAAAATATCCTCGGACAATGAGCAGTTCTTC
-,TRBV4-1,TRBJ1-4,-,CASSPQTGGVTNEKLFF,TGCGCCAGCAGCCCACAAACGGGGGGCGTAACTAATGAAAAACTGTTTTTT
-,TRBV10-3,TRBJ1-5,-,CAISESWGRPQHF,TGTGCCATCAGTGAGTCGTGGGGGCGGCCCCAGCATTTT